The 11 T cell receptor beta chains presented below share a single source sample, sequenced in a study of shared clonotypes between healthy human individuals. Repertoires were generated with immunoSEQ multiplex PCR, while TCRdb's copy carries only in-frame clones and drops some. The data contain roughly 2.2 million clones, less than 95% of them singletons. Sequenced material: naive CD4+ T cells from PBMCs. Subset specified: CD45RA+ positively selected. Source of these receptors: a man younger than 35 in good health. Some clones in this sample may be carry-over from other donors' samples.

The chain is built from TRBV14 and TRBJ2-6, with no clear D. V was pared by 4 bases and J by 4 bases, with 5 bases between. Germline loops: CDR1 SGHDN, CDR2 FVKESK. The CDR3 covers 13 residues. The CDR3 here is CASSLSGANVLTF. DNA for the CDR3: TGTGCCAGCAGCCTAAGCGGGGCCAACGTCCTGACTTTC.

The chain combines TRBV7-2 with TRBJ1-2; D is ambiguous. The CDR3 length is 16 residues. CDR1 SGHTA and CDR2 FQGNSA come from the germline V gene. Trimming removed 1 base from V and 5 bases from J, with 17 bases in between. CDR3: CASSLGQTLDGYGYTF. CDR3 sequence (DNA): TGTGCCAGCAGCTTAGGGCAGACTCTTGACGGGTATGGCTACACCTTC. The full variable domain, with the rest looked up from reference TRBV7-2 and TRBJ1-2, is GAGVSQSPSNKVTEKGKDVELRCDPISGHTALYWYRQSLGQGLEFLIYFQGNSAPDKSGLPSDRFSAERTGGSVSTLTIQRTQQEDSAVYLCASSLGQTLDGYGYTFGSGTRLTVV.

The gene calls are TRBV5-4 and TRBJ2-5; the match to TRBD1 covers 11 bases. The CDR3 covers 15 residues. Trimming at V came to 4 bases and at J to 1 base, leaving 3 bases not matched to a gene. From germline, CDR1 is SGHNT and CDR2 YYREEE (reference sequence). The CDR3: CASSPGTGGQETQYF. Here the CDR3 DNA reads TGTGCCAGCAGCCCCGGGACAGGGGGCCAAGAGACCCAGTACTTC.

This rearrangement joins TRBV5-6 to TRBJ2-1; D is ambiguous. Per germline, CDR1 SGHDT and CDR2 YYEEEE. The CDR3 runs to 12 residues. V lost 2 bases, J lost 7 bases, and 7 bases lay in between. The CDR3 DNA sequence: TGTGCCAGCAGCTTAATTGTAAATGAGCAGTTCTTC. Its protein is CASSLIVNEQFF. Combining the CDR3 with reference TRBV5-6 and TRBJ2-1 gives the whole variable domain DAGVTQSPTHLIKTRGQQVTLRCSPKSGHDTVSWYQQALGQGPQFIFQYYEEEERQRGNFPDRFSGHQFPNYSSELNVNALLLGDSALYLCASSLIVNEQFFGPGTRLTVL.

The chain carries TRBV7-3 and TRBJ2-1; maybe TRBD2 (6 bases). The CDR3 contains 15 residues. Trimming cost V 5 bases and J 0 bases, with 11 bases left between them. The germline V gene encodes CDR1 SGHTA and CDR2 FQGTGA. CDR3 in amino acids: CASSRDGGSYNEQFF. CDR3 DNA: TGTGCCAGCAGCCGTGACGGGGGCTCCTACAATGAGCAGTTCTTC.

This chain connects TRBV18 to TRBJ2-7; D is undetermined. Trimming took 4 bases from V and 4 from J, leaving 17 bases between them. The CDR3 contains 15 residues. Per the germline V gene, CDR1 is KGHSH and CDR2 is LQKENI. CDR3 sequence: CASSLGVGVMYEQYF. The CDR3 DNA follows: TGTGCCAGCTCACTGGGTGTAGGTGTGATGTACGAGCAGTACTTC. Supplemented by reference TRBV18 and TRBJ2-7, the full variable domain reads NAGVMQNPRHLVRRRGQEARLRCSPMKGHSHVYWYRQLPEEGLKFMVYLQKENIIDESGMPKERFSAEFPKEGPSILRIQQVVRGDSAAYFCASSLGVGVMYEQYFGPGTRLTVT.

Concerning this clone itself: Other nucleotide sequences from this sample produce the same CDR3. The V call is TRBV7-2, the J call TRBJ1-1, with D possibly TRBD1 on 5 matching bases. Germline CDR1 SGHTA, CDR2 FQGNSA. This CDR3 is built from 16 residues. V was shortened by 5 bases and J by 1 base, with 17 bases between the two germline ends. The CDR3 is CASSHVGRAGNTEAFF. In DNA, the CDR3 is TGTGCCAGCAGCCATGTTGGCAGGGCCGGGAACACTGAAGCTTTCTTT.

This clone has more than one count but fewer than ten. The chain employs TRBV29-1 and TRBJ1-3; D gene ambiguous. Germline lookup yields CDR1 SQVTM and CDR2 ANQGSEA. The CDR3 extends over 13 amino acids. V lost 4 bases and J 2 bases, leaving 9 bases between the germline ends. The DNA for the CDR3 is TGCAGCGTTGCACGCAGAACTGGAAACACCATATATTTT. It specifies CSVARRTGNTIYF. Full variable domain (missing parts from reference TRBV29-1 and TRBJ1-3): SAVISQKPSRDICQRGTSLTIQCQVDSQVTMMFWYRQQPGQSLTLIATANQGSEATYESGFVIDKFPISRPNLTFSTLTVSNMSPEDSSIYLCSVARRTGNTIYFGEGSWLTVV.

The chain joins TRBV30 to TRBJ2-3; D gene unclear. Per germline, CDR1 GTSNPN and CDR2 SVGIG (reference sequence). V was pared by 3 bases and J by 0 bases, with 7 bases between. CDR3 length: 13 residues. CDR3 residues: CAWSLGSTDTQYF. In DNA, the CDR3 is TGTGCCTGGAGCCTTGGGAGCACAGATACGCAGTATTTT.

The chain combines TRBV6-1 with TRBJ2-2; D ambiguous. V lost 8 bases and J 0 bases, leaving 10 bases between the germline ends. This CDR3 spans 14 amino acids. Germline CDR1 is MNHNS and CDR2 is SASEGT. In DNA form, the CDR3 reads TGTGCCAGCTGTAGCTACGCGAACACCGGGGAGCTGTTTTTT. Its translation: CASCSYANTGELFF.

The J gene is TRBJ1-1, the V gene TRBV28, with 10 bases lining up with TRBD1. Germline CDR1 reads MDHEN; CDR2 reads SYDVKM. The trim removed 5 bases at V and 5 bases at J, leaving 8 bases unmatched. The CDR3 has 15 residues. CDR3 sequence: CASSPWGQGRTEAFF. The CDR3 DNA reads TGTGCCAGCAGTCCGTGGGGACAGGGGCGTACTGAAGCTTTCTTT.